These T cell receptor beta chains were read from a single sample in a study of identical twins. MiXCR, applied by TCRdb to the 5' RACE reads, yields one record per CDR3 protein. Of 450,000 to 500,000 distinct CDR3 sequences in the sample, around an eighth are singletons; the top ten hold 0.98%. This sample was shared with a second study, whose subject was yellow fever vaccine responses in identical twins.

The sequenced sample was CD4+ T cells sorted from blood. These receptors were taken from a young woman in good health. The CDR3 runs from the conserved cysteine through the conserved F or W. D genes are given only for firm matches. Clone size is given for some rows only: seen once, a few or many times, or a class if the clone is expanded.

J,length,V,size,D,DNA,CDR3
TRBJ2-7,14,TRBV6-1,few,-,TGTGCCAGCAGCTCTACGGACAGCTCCTACGAGCAGTACTTC,CASSSTDSSYEQYF
TRBJ2-1,19,TRBV27,many,-,TGTGCCAGCAGTTTAGCCCCTAGCTCGCAATTTCGCCCCTACAATGAGCAGTTCTTC,CASSLAPSSQFRPYNEQFF
TRBJ1-5,14,TRBV12-3/TRBV12-4,-,TRBD1,TGTGCCAGCAGCCCCACAGGGGTGTCCCAGCCCCAGCATTTT,CASSPTGVSQPQHF
TRBJ2-7,19,TRBV15,few,-,TGTGCCACCAGCAGAGTTAGAGATCGGTTGGGCCACCTATCCTACGAGCAGTACTTC,CATSRVRDRLGHLSYEQYF
TRBJ2-5,14,TRBV21-1,few,-,TGTGCCAGCAGCAAAGGGAGGACCAAAGAGACCCAGTACTTC,CASSKGRTKETQYF
TRBJ2-7,12,TRBV6-5,-,-,TGTGCCGCACAGGGAAGCTCCTACGAGCAGTACTTC,CAAQGSSYEQYF
TRBJ2-5,12,TRBV29-1,-,-,TGCAGCGTTGCATACAGGGCCACCTTGACCTACTTC,CSVAYRATLTYF
TRBJ2-5,15,TRBV7-8,few,TRBD2,TGTGCCAGCAGCCCAAGAGCTAGCGGGGTGGAGACCCAGTACTTC,CASSPRASGVETQYF
TRBJ1-1,13,TRBV3-1,-,-,TGTGCCAGCAGCCAAGGATCCTTAGGCGGAGCTTTCTTT,CASSQGSLGGAFF
TRBJ2-5,15,TRBV15,-,-,TGTGCCACCAGCAGAGATATACAGGGAACAGAGACCCAGTACTTC,CATSRDIQGTETQYF
TRBJ2-2,16,TRBV4-1,-,TRBD2,TGCGCCAGCAGCCAAAGGACTAGCGGGAGTACCGGGGAGCTGTTTTTT,CASSQRTSGSTGELFF